The 23 T cell receptor beta chains listed next were all sequenced from one sample in a study of blood T cells in healthy people across ages. Combining a sample-barcoded 5' primer with a J-beta primer mix, a second PCR ran for about 6 to 11 cycles. Each CDR3 protein gets one entry after TCRdb re-called the 5' RACE reads with MiXCR. The table lists about 1,500,000 distinct CDR3 sequences, about 30% of them singletons. Input material: blood. All receptors derive from a woman in her 30s in good health.

Many counts were recorded for this clonotype. V is TRBV6-5 and J is TRBJ2-5; TRBD2 aligns across 7 bases. This CDR3 has 14 amino acids. The germline V gene encodes CDR1 MNHEY and CDR2 SVGAGI. Trimming took 0 bases from V and 4 from J; bases not matched to a gene: 2. CDR3 nucleotides: TGTGCCAGCAGTTACTCAGCTAGCGGAGAGACCCAGTACTTC. It specifies CASSYSASGETQYF.

The V and J genes are TRBV12-3 or TRBV12-4 and TRBJ2-7; perhaps TRBD2 as D (5 bases). Trimming cost V 1 base and J 3 bases, with 10 bases left between them. This CDR3 has 14 residues. As DNA, the CDR3 is TGTGCCAGCAGTTTAGGGCGGGCCGGCTACGAGCAGTACTTC. Protein product: CASSLGRAGYEQYF.

Details on this clonotype: This may be a read error: a much more frequent sequence differs by one nucleotide. The V gene is TRBV29-1, the J gene TRBJ1-2; tentatively, D is TRBD1 (6 bases). V lost 1 base, J lost 10 bases, and 10 bases lay in between. Germline assignment: CDR1 SQVTM and CDR2 ANQGSEA. The CDR3 length is 11 residues. The CDR3: CSVEARGDYTF. In DNA, the CDR3 is TGCAGCGTTGAAGCCAGGGGCGACTACACCTTC.

The table lists this clonotype with a few counts. The chain carries TRBV21-1 and TRBJ2-1; TRBD2, the table's D call, was not compared with the DNA. TRBV21-1 represents a pseudogene. The CDR3 runs 18 residues. CDR3 bases: TGTGCCAGCAGCCACACTAAAACAGGACTAGCGGGAATGGATGAGCAGTTCTTC. Its protein is CASSHTKTGLAGMDEQFF.

This clonotype was observed at least ten times. The chain carries TRBV12-3 or TRBV12-4 and TRBJ2-7; TRBD2 aligns across 7 bases. The trim removed 5 bases at V and 3 bases at J, leaving 7 bases unmatched. CDR3 length: 14 residues. CDR3 DNA: TGTGCCAGCAGTCCTAGCGGACAAGTCTACGAGCAGTACTTC. It is translated as CASSPSGQVYEQYF.

Of note for this clonotype: An end of the junction does not agree with germline; a read error may underlie this. The chain employs TRBV15 and TRBJ2-5; D is undetermined. Germline V gives CDR1 LNHNV, CDR2 YYDKDF (reference sequence). The CDR3 extends over 14 amino acids. CDR3: CATSTVRLQEPQYF. CDR3 coding DNA: TGTGCCACCAGCACCGTTAGACTTCAAGAGCCCCAGTACTTC.

This clonotype has a count of ten or more. This chain links TRBV20-1 with TRBJ2-1; TRBD2 agrees at 10 bases. The V segment lost 3 bases and the J segment 9 bases; nucleotides outside the gene matches: 8. Per germline, CDR1 DFQATT and CDR2 SNEGSKA (reference sequence). This CDR3 spans 14 amino acids. The CDR3 here is CSASRLAGVFEQFF. The CDR3 DNA reads TGCAGTGCTAGTAGGCTAGCGGGAGTTTTTGAGCAGTTCTTC.

V is TRBV7-2 and J is TRBJ2-7; 8 bases agree with TRBD1. Per the germline V gene, CDR1 is SGHTA and CDR2 is FQGNSA. The V gene end was trimmed by 5 bases and the J gene end by 2 bases; junction bases not matched to a gene: 14. This CDR3 contains 17 residues. In nucleotides, the CDR3 is TGTGCCAGCAGCATCAATGGGGACAGGCGAGTTACCTACGAGCAGTACTTC. Its protein product is CASSINGDRRVTYEQYF.

The rearrangement links TRBV11-2 to TRBJ2-3; 11 positions agree with TRBD1. Germline assignment: CDR1 SGHAT and CDR2 FQNNGV. The CDR3 runs 16 residues. J gave up 6 bases and V 3 bases, and 8 bases lay outside the gene matches. The CDR3 DNA sequence: TGTGCCAGCAGCTTTCTTAGGACAGGGGGCTTTGATACGCAGTATTTT. Protein: CASSFLRTGGFDTQYF.

V usage is TRBV5-1 and J usage is TRBJ2-7, with D uncertain. V shed 0 bases and J shed 6 bases, with 7 bases lying between them. Germline V lookup: CDR1 SGHRS, CDR2 YFSETQ. The CDR3 is 12 residues long. CDR3 DNA: TGCGCCAGCAGCTTGGAAGGGCCCGAGCAGTACTTC. This translates into CASSLEGPEQYF.

J is TRBJ2-1 and V is TRBV30; D perhaps matches TRBD2 (7 bases). The CDR3 covers 14 residues. In germline, CDR1 is GTSNPN, CDR2 SVGIG (reference sequence). Trimming removed 0 bases at V and 9 bases at J, with 15 bases between. Here the CDR3 reads CAWSVGTGGFEQFF. The CDR3 nucleotides read TGTGCCTGGAGTGTAGGGACGGGGGGCTTTGAGCAGTTCTTC.

As DNA, the CDR3 is TGTGCTAGTGGTCCCCCGGGGGTAGCTTACAATGAGCAGTTCTTC. It codes for CASGPPGVAYNEQFF. The rearrangement joins TRBV12-5 to TRBJ2-1; tentative D call: TRBD2 (6 bases). This CDR3 has 15 residues. V was clipped by 5 bases and J by 4 bases, with 15 bases between them. Germline V gene data show CDR1 as LGHNT and CDR2 as FRNRAP.

The chain employs TRBV20-1 and TRBJ2-4; 11 positions agree with TRBD1. Germline V gives CDR1 DFQATT, CDR2 SNEGSKA (reference sequence). V was pared by 4 bases and J by 13 bases, with 18 bases of the junction left unmatched. CDR3 size: 16 residues. The CDR3 reads CSAIWDRGAISYKQYF. CDR3 nucleotides: TGCAGTGCTATCTGGGACAGGGGGGCTATATCCTACAAGCAGTACTTC.

This chain joins TRBV30 and TRBJ2-3, with D possibly TRBD2 on 5 matching bases. Trimming took off 1 base at V and 5 bases at J, with 13 bases between the two ends. The CDR3 is 14 amino acids. The germline gives CDR1 GTSNPN, CDR2 SVGIG (reference sequence). CDR3 in DNA: TGTGCCTGGAGTGGCGTGGGAGCAATAGATACGCAGTATTTT. Protein sequence: CAWSGVGAIDTQYF.

V gene TRBV18 combines with J gene TRBJ2-1, with a tentative D call TRBD2 (5 bases). The CDR3 is made up of 17 amino acids. Germline V gene data show CDR1 as KGHSH and CDR2 as LQKENI. The V end was cut by 3 bases, the J end by 5 bases, with 20 bases between. CDR3 sequence reads: CASSPTNGLPRNNEQFF. The CDR3 DNA sequence: TGTGCCAGCTCACCGACCAACGGACTCCCACGAAACAATGAGCAGTTCTTC.

This clonotype was observed a few times. This chain joins TRBV6-5 and TRBJ1-6; no clear D. The V end was cut by 3 bases, the J end by 9 bases, with 9 bases between. The germline gives CDR1 MNHEY, CDR2 SVGAGI. The CDR3 extends over 13 amino acids. In nucleotides, the CDR3 is TGTGCCAGCAGTTATGAGATTGCTTCACCCCTCCACTTT. It is translated as CASSYEIASPLHF.

This clonotype has at least ten counts. The CDR3 here is CASSSQGAVREDTQYF. The CDR3 coding sequence is TGTGCCAGCAGTTCCCAGGGGGCTGTACGGGAAGATACGCAGTATTTT. This chain connects TRBV28 to TRBJ2-3; 8 bases line up with TRBD1. CDR3 length equals 16 residues. V was pared by 4 bases and J by 5 bases, with 11 bases of the junction left unmatched. Germline V lookup: CDR1 MDHEN, CDR2 SYDVKM.

The rearrangement links TRBV20-1 to TRBJ1-5, with D perhaps matching TRBD1 (6 bases). The CDR3 runs to 14 residues. Germline V gene data show CDR1 as DFQATT and CDR2 as SNEGSKA (reference sequence). V was cut by 2 bases and J by 10 bases, with 18 bases left in between. In nucleotides, the CDR3 is TGCAGTGCTAGAAGTGTGGCAGGGGCCCGCCCCCAGCATTTT. Amino acid sequence: CSARSVAGARPQHF.

A few counts support this clonotype. V is TRBV27 and J is TRBJ1-1; no firm D call. Trimming left V 2 bases short and J 1 base short, with 11 bases between. Germline values: CDR1 MNHEY, CDR2 SMNVEV (reference sequence). The CDR3 has 15 amino acids. This chain's CDR3 is CASSLVRLRNTEAFF. In nucleotides, the CDR3 is TGTGCCAGCAGTTTAGTTCGGCTGAGGAACACTGAAGCTTTCTTT.

This clonotype was detected a few times. V and J are TRBV20-1 and TRBJ2-1, with D possibly being TRBD2 (6 bases). The V end was cut by 5 bases, the J end by 0 bases, with 14 bases between. Germline V CDR1 and CDR2: DFQATT, SNEGSKA (reference sequence). CDR3 length: 15 amino acids. Here the CDR3 DNA reads TGCAGTGCTTTTCCCTTTAGCGGCTCCTACAATGAGCAGTTCTTC. Translation gives CSAFPFSGSYNEQFF.

The chain has TRBV7-2 and TRBJ1-6; D is unresolved. Germline V gene lookup returns CDR1 SGHTA and CDR2 FQGNSA. The CDR3 runs to 15 residues. V shed 1 base and J shed 9 bases, with 13 bases lying between them. The DNA for the CDR3 is TGTGCCAGCAGCTTAGTTGCGGGTTTTTCTTCACCCCTCCACTTT. It yields the protein CASSLVAGFSSPLHF.

As concerns this clonotype: Its ends do not fully match the called genes, so a read error is possible. The chain couples TRBV4-1 to TRBJ2-6; D is undetermined. The CDR3 contains 17 residues. Germline V gives CDR1 MGHRA, CDR2 YSYEKL. CDR3 region: CASSQDRFGSGVNVLTF. The CDR3 DNA sequence: TGCGCCAGCAGCCAAGATCGTTTCGGCTCTGGGGTCAACGTCCTGACTTTC.

This clonotype has just a few counts. The rearrangement links TRBV20-1 to TRBJ2-4; 10 bases are a match to TRBD2. The end of the DNA fits TRBJ2-7 better, so the J call may be wrong. This CDR3 spans 15 amino acids. Germline values: CDR1 DFQATT, CDR2 SNEGSKA (reference sequence). The CDR3 is CSARRLAGVSYEQYF. In nucleotides, the CDR3 is TGCAGTGCTAGAAGGCTAGCGGGAGTGTCTTACGAGCAGTACTTC.